A single sample gave rise to the 23 T cell receptor beta chains below, sequenced in a study of blood T cell repertoires in COVID-19. Measured with immunoSEQ multiplex PCR; TCRdb has only the in-frame clones, and not every one. The sample carries about 110,000 clones, under 75% recorded once. Sequencing was done on a sample of peripheral blood. These receptors came from a woman between 55 and 75 years old with acute or convalescent COVID-19.

In its sample, this clone was seen once. The chain carries TRBV12-3 or TRBV12-4 and TRBJ1-1; D perhaps matches TRBD1 (5 bases). The CDR3 is 12 residues long. Between the trimmed V and J ends, which lost 5 bases and 1 base, there was a span of 5 bases. The CDR3 loop is CASSQGNTEAFF. The CDR3 DNA is TGTGCCAGCAGTCAGGGGAACACTGAAGCTTTCTTT.

The J gene is TRBJ2-7, the V gene TRBV29-1, with TRBD1 as a possible D gene (6 bases). CDR3 length: 13 amino acids. Between the trimmed V and J ends, which lost 1 base and 5 bases, there was a span of 12 bases. From germline, CDR1 is SQVTM and CDR2 ANQGSEA. The CDR3: CSVEVQGINEQYF. DNA for the CDR3: TGCAGCGTTGAAGTACAGGGTATTAACGAGCAGTACTTC.

V usage is TRBV18 and J usage is TRBJ1-5; 9 bases agree with TRBD1. CDR1 and CDR2 from the germline V gene are KGHSH and LQKENI. V was pared by 1 base and J by 2 bases, with 3 bases of the junction left unmatched. The CDR3 loop spans 16 amino acids. CDR3 bases: TGTGCCAGCTCACCACTGGACAGGGGAGGCAATCAGCCCCAGCATTTT. Protein sequence: CASSPLDRGGNQPQHF.

This clone was counted between two and nine times. The chain employs TRBV5-1 and TRBJ2-2; D call uncertain. The V end lost 0 bases, the J end lost 0 bases, and 9 bases lay between the germline ends. The CDR3 totals 16 residues. CDR1 and CDR2 (germline): SGHRS, YFSETQ. CDR3 coding DNA: TGCGCCAGCAGCTTGGGAGAGACACCGAACACCGGGGAGCTGTTTTTT. It yields the protein CASSLGETPNTGELFF.

The rearrangement links TRBV10-3 to TRBJ1-6; 7 positions agree with TRBD1. CDR1 and CDR2 from the germline V gene are ENHRY and SYGVKD. This CDR3 spans 16 amino acids. Losses at the gene ends were 7 bases for V and 8 bases for J; bases not matched to a gene: 14. DNA of the CDR3: TGTGCCATCAAAAATACCCTGGGGGACAGATATTCACCCCTCCACTTT. Translated, it gives CAIKNTLGDRYSPLHF.

This chain connects TRBV10-2 to TRBJ2-7, with 7 bases lining up with TRBD2. The CDR3 loop spans 15 amino acids. V shed 2 bases and J 0 bases; nucleotides not matched to a gene: 4. Germline V gene sequence: CDR1 WSHSY, CDR2 SAAADI. The CDR3 nucleotides read TGCGCCAGCAGTGAGAGAGCGGGGAGCTCCTACGAGCAGTACTTC. It specifies CASSERAGSSYEQYF.

This chain connects TRBV7-2 to TRBJ2-7, with 10 bases aligning to TRBD1. Germline loops: CDR1 SGHTA, CDR2 FQGNSA. The ends lost 2 bases at V and 4 bases at J; junction bases unmatched: 8. This CDR3 spans 16 amino acids. CDR3 in DNA: TGTGCCAGCAGCTTACCCCTGACAGGGGGCAGTTACGAGCAGTACTTC. It yields the protein CASSLPLTGGSYEQYF.

The chain uses TRBV2 and TRBJ2-3; 8 bases fit TRBD2. V was clipped by 3 bases and J by 0 bases; unmatched bases: 8. From germline, CDR1 is SNHLY and CDR2 FYNNEI. CDR3 length equals 17 residues. In nucleotides, the CDR3 is TGTGCCAGCAGTGAGGGTAGGCGCGGGGGGAGCACAGATACGCAGTATTTT. Its translation: CASSEGRRGGSTDTQYF.

The J gene is TRBJ1-4, the V gene TRBV12-5, with D possibly being TRBD1 (5 bases). V was clipped by 2 bases and J by 4 bases, with 11 bases between them. CDR3 length: 15 residues. Germline CDR1 LGHNT, CDR2 FRNRAP. The CDR3 loop reads CASGLRGEGNEKLFF. The CDR3 DNA follows: TGTGCTAGTGGTTTGCGGGGGGAGGGTAATGAAAAACTGTTTTTT. Drawing the rest from reference TRBV12-5 and TRBJ1-4, the complete variable domain is DARVTQTPRHKVTEMGQEVTMRCQPILGHNTVFWYRQTMMQGLELLAYFRNRAPLDDSGMPKDRFSAEMPDATLATLKIQPSEPRDSAVYFCASGLRGEGNEKLFFGSGTQLSVL.

V gene TRBV7-9 combines with J gene TRBJ2-3; 9 bases match TRBD1. Germline CDR1 is SEHNR and CDR2 is FQNEAQ (reference sequence). Trimming cost V 2 bases and J 4 bases; bases outside gene matches: 7. This CDR3 is 16 amino acids long. The CDR3 spells CASSLSVGTGSDTQYF. DNA of the CDR3: TGTGCCAGCAGCTTAAGCGTCGGGACAGGGTCAGATACGCAGTATTTT.

A few counts support this clone. CDR3 nucleotides: TGTGCCACCCGGGTCGGGGGGGCGAGGTACAATGAGCAGTTCTTC. This translates into CATRVGGARYNEQFF. The J gene is TRBJ2-1, the V gene TRBV28; the match to TRBD2 covers 8 bases. This CDR3 spans 15 amino acids. CDR1 and CDR2 from the germline V gene are MDHEN and SYDVKM. V lost 10 bases to trimming and J lost 4 bases; unmatched junction nucleotides: 12.

The V call is TRBV29-1, the J call TRBJ1-5; 12 bases match TRBD1. Trimming cost V 6 bases and J 0 bases; bases outside gene matches: 6. The CDR3 spans 16 residues. CDR1 SQVTM and CDR2 ANQGSEA come from the germline V gene. The CDR3 reads CSVASGQGASNQPQHF. CDR3 bases: TGCAGCGTGGCTTCGGGACAGGGGGCTAGCAATCAGCCCCAGCATTTT.

This rearrangement joins TRBV10-1 to TRBJ2-3; tentative D call: TRBD2 (7 bases). Germline CDR1 WNHNN, CDR2 SYGVQD (reference sequence). The CDR3 is made up of 15 amino acids. Trimming took off 8 bases at V and 3 bases at J, with 18 bases between the two ends. CDR3 sequence reads: CASGGAGCRTDTQYF. DNA for the CDR3: TGCGCCAGCGGGGGGGCAGGCTGTCGGACAGATACGCAGTATTTT.

This chain links TRBV11-3 with TRBJ2-1; TRBD2 agrees at 9 bases. V gave up 1 base and J gave up 5 bases; unmatched junction bases: 3. This CDR3 contains 15 residues. Germline CDR1 SGHNT, CDR2 YENEEA. CDR3 protein: CASSLGAGGDNEQFF. CDR3 sequence (DNA): TGTGCCAGCAGCTTAGGAGCGGGGGGCGACAATGAGCAGTTCTTC.

This chain uses TRBV9 with TRBJ2-3; 7 bases are shared with TRBD2. V shed 0 bases, J shed 5 bases, and the junction held 12 bases outside the gene matches. Germline-derived CDR1 and CDR2 are SGDLS and YYNGEE. This CDR3 is built from 17 residues. The CDR3 reads CASSVDIGRGVGDTQYF. The CDR3 DNA reads as TGTGCCAGCAGCGTAGACATAGGTCGGGGGGTGGGAGATACGCAGTATTTT.

CDR3 DNA sequence: TGTGCCAGCAGTTTGACAGGGGGCCCCGAGGCTTTCTTT. Protein: CASSLTGGPEAFF. The chain carries TRBV12-3 or TRBV12-4 and TRBJ1-1, with 10 nucleotides matching TRBD1. The CDR3 is 13 residues long. V lost 3 bases and J lost 11; bases outside the gene matches: 6.

The rearrangement uses TRBV28 and TRBJ1-2, with D unresolved. The V gene lost 5 bases and the J gene lost 4 bases, with 14 bases spanning the gap. The CDR3 is 14 amino acids. Germline assignment: CDR1 MDHEN and CDR2 SYDVKM. DNA for the CDR3: TGTGCCAGCAGTCCGGGAGGGCCGACCTATGGCTACACCTTC. Encoded protein: CASSPGGPTYGYTF.

This sequence joins TRBV19 and TRBJ1-1; D might be TRBD1 (6 bases). The germline V gene encodes CDR1 LNHDA and CDR2 SQIVND (reference sequence). This CDR3 contains 16 residues. The germline V and J ends were trimmed by 3 bases and 3 bases, with 17 bases remaining between them. The CDR3, as DNA: TGTGCCAGTAGTATTGGCAGGGGTATTGGGTACACTGAAGCTTTCTTT. It translates to CASSIGRGIGYTEAFF.

This chain joins TRBV6-5 and TRBJ2-5; TRBD1 is a possible D gene (7 bases). V gave up 2 bases and J gave up 5 bases, with 15 bases separating them. CDR3 length: 15 amino acids. Germline assignment: CDR1 MNHEY and CDR2 SVGAGI. The DNA of the CDR3 is TGTGCCAGCAGTTACGGAGGGGGCGCGGGGGAGACCCAGTACTTC. Translated: CASSYGGGAGETQYF.

There are many counts of this clone. This chain joins TRBV7-6 and TRBJ1-5; TRBD1 might be the D (5 bases). Looked up from germline, CDR1 is SGHVS and CDR2 is FNYEAQ. The V end lost 5 bases, the J end lost 3 bases, and 14 bases lay between the germline ends. There are 15 residues in the CDR3. CDR3 DNA: TGTGCCAGCAGCCTGTCTCCAGGGAACAATCAGCCCCAGCATTTT. Its protein product is CASSLSPGNNQPQHF.

This clone has just one count. The genes are TRBV12-3 or TRBV12-4 and TRBJ1-2; 7 bases map to TRBD1. The CDR3 runs 12 residues. After removal of 5 bases from V and 8 bases from J, the junction contained 5 bases not matched to a gene. This chain's CDR3 is CASSLTGWGYTF. The CDR3 nucleotides are TGTGCCAGCAGTCTGACAGGGTGGGGCTACACCTTC.

Worth noting for this clone: The junction departs from the called germline gene at one end, perhaps through a read error. The J gene is TRBJ2-7, the V gene TRBV4-1, with 11 bases lining up with TRBD1. The germline gives CDR1 MGHRA, CDR2 YSYEKL. The CDR3 runs 17 residues. CDR3 in amino acids: CARSRDDSGTGGYEQYF. CDR3 nucleotides: TGCGCCCGCAGCCGAGACGACTCCGGGACAGGGGGCTACGAGCAGTACTTC.

Concerning this clone itself: A much larger clonotype is one base distant, so this may be a read error. Within the sample, other DNA sequences also encode this same CDR3. The genes are TRBV29-1 and TRBJ2-7, with a tentative D call TRBD1 (6 bases). V lost 4 bases and J 7 bases, leaving 17 bases between the germline ends. Germline assignment: CDR1 SQVTM and CDR2 ANQGSEA. CDR3 size: 13 residues. CDR3 in DNA: TGCAGCGTTGGAATGGGGCAGGGGAGTGAGCAGTACTTC. This codes for CSVGMGQGSEQYF.